The 31 T cell receptor beta chains presented below share a single source sample, sequenced in a study of T cells in Graves' hyperthyroidism and ophthalmopathy. RNA transcripts provided the source from which TCR beta CDR3 regions were amplified. The HTBI primer set drove a first-round RT-PCR of the TCR CDR3. In TCRdb, the multiplex PCR reads were re-called with MiXCR into one record per CDR3 protein. The sample carries about 520,000 distinct CDR3 sequences, 24% recorded once. The specimen sequenced was blood. The receptors here all came from a young woman with Graves' ophthalmopathy.

At least ten counts were recorded for this clonotype. The chain links TRBV27 to TRBJ2-5; 9 nucleotides align to TRBD1. Trimming at V came to 2 bases and at J to 5 bases, leaving 3 bases not matched to a gene. Per the germline V gene, CDR1 is MNHEY and CDR2 is SMNVEV (reference sequence). This CDR3 has 14 amino acids. Written as DNA, the CDR3 is TGTGCCAGCAGTTTAGACAGGGGGTTGGAGACCCAGTACTTC. This codes for CASSLDRGLETQYF.

This clonotype was seen at least ten times. V gene TRBV28 combines with J gene TRBJ1-5; 7 nucleotides line up with TRBD1. V trimming: 6 bases; J trimming: 4 bases; junction bases outside the gene matches: 9. The V gene's germline CDR1 is MDHEN and CDR2 SYDVKM. The CDR3 is 15 residues long. The CDR3 DNA sequence: TGTGCCAGCAGCCCAGGGACAGACCTAAATCAGCCCCAGCATTTT. This sequence encodes CASSPGTDLNQPQHF.

In its sample, this clonotype was seen many times. This chain links TRBV7-9 with TRBJ2-7; possibly TRBD1 for D (5 bases). CDR3 length equals 14 residues. The germline CDR1 and CDR2 sequences are SEHNR and FQNEAQ (reference sequence). The ends were cut back, 5 bases at V and 8 bases at J, with 19 bases in the middle. The CDR3 DNA reads TGTGCCAGCAGCCCAAGAACTTACAGGACGAAGCAGTACTTC. Amino acids: CASSPRTYRTKQYF.

This clonotype appeared a few times. A much larger clone is a single base away; this may be a read error. The chain joins TRBV12-3 or TRBV12-4 to TRBJ1-1, with D unresolved. The CDR3 is 13 amino acids. The CDR3 DNA reads as TGTGCCAGCAGTTTTTCTATGAACACTGAAACTTTCTTT. Its translation: CASSFSMNTETFF.

This clonotype occurred many times. CDR3 in DNA: TGTGCCAGCAGTCCACAGGGGGCGCGGGTAAACACCATATATTTT. It encodes CASSPQGARVNTIYF. This chain uses TRBV27 with TRBJ1-3, with TRBD1 matching 9 bases. V lost 5 bases to trimming and J lost 6 bases; unmatched junction nucleotides: 8. This CDR3 has 15 amino acids. Per the germline V gene, CDR1 is MNHEY and CDR2 is SMNVEV (reference sequence).

This clonotype was counted many times. The chain recombines TRBV5-6 with TRBJ2-5; D possibly matches TRBD1 or TRBD2 (5 bases each). The V gene's germline CDR1 is SGHDT and CDR2 YYEEEE. The CDR3 runs 17 residues. Trimming removed 0 bases at V and 1 base at J, with 16 bases between. CDR3 sequence reads: CASSLALEGPLQETQYF. Here the CDR3 DNA reads TGTGCCAGCAGCTTGGCCTTAGAGGGACCCCTCCAAGAGACCCAGTACTTC.

In its sample, this clonotype was seen many times. CDR3 residues: CVGRDAASYEQYF. The CDR3 DNA is TGTGTAGGGCGGGACGCCGCCTCCTACGAGCAGTACTTC. This rearrangement joins TRBV6-5 to TRBJ2-7; TRBD2 is a possible D gene (6 bases). The length of the CDR3 is 13 residues. Per germline, CDR1 MNHEY and CDR2 SVGAGI.

This clonotype was recorded at least ten times. The chain employs TRBV6-2 or TRBV6-3 and TRBJ2-5; 8 bases align to TRBD2. The germline V gene encodes CDR1 MNHEY and CDR2 SVGEGT. Germline trimming cut 8 bases from V and 0 bases from J; bases unmatched to any gene: 5. This CDR3 is 14 amino acids long. This CDR3 reads CASRPSGYQETQYF. The DNA for the CDR3 is TGTGCCAGCCGACCTAGCGGGTACCAAGAGACCCAGTACTTC.

This clonotype was counted between two and nine times. This chain links TRBV5-1 with TRBJ1-6; no clear D gene. Germline assignment: CDR1 SGHRS and CDR2 YFSETQ. V was shortened by 0 bases and J by 9 bases, with 13 bases between the two germline ends. The CDR3 has 15 amino acids. CDR3 coding DNA: TGCGCCAGCAGCTTGGACCCGACGTTGGGTTCACCCCTCCACTTT. Its protein product is CASSLDPTLGSPLHF.

This clonotype was observed at least ten times. The chain joins TRBV12-3 or TRBV12-4 to TRBJ2-7, with 12 bases identical to TRBD2. V gave up 2 bases and J gave up 5 bases; unmatched junction bases: 4. The CDR3 loop spans 15 amino acids. This CDR3 is CASSLLAGGFDEQYF. As DNA, the CDR3 is TGTGCCAGCAGTTTACTAGCGGGGGGGTTTGACGAGCAGTACTTC.

This clonotype was picked up many times. V gene TRBV10-3 combines with J gene TRBJ1-5; TRBD1 agrees at 8 bases. The CDR3 totals 13 residues. Per the germline V gene, CDR1 is ENHRY and CDR2 is SYGVKD. V lost 6 bases, J lost 4 bases, and 2 bases stayed unmatched. CDR3 sequence reads: CAIRTGENQPQHF. The CDR3 DNA reads TGTGCCATCAGGACAGGGGAGAATCAGCCCCAGCATTTT.

The CDR3 protein is CASRTTSGSFEQYF. The CDR3 DNA is TGTGCCAGCAGAACGACTAGCGGGAGTTTCGAGCAGTACTTC. The chain has TRBV12-3 or TRBV12-4 and TRBJ2-7; 12 bases fit TRBD2. Losses at the gene ends were 6 bases for V and 6 bases for J; bases not matched to a gene: 6. The CDR3 length is 14 residues.

This clonotype was recorded at least ten times. The V and J genes are TRBV7-9 and TRBJ1-1, with a tentative D call TRBD1 (5 bases). V lost 2 bases to trimming and J lost 3 bases, with 10 bases between them. Germline-derived CDR1 and CDR2 are SEHNR and FQNEAQ (reference sequence). The CDR3 is 14 amino acids. In DNA form, the CDR3 reads TGTGCCAGCAGCTTATTAGGGGTTGACACTGAAGCTTTCTTT. As protein: CASSLLGVDTEAFF.

This clonotype was observed many times. The chain recombines TRBV6-5 with TRBJ1-5, with a weak D call TRBD1 (6 bases). V was clipped by 6 bases and J by 5 bases, with 11 bases between them. Germline V CDR1 and CDR2: MNHEY, SVGAGI. The CDR3 is 13 amino acids. In DNA form, the CDR3 reads TGTGCCAGCAGAGTCAGGGGATATCAGCCCCAGCATTTT. Translation: CASRVRGYQPQHF.

V usage is TRBV11-2 and J usage is TRBJ2-2; 9 nucleotides align to TRBD2. The CDR3 is made up of 16 amino acids. Germline V gene data show CDR1 as SGHAT and CDR2 as FQNNGV. Trimming took 6 bases from V and 8 from J; bases not matched to a gene: 13. The CDR3 region is CASRGHGSGSPGELFF. CDR3 bases: TGTGCCAGCAGGGGGCATGGTAGCGGGAGTCCGGGGGAGCTGTTTTTT.

The chain uses TRBV28 and TRBJ1-5; D perhaps matches TRBD1 (6 bases). The CDR3 sequence is 16 residues long. The germline V gene has CDR1 MDHEN and CDR2 SYDVKM. V lost 3 bases and J 1 base, leaving 13 bases between the germline ends. As DNA, the CDR3 is TGTGCCAGCAGTTTCTTACAGGGTATGAGCAATCAGCCCCAGCATTTT. It yields the protein CASSFLQGMSNQPQHF.

This clonotype was observed at least ten times. The chain couples TRBV3-1 to TRBJ2-5; the D is unclear. V lost 2 bases, J lost 4 bases, and 8 bases lay in between. Per the germline V gene, CDR1 is LGHDT and CDR2 is YNNKEL (reference sequence). The CDR3 runs to 13 residues. CDR3 bases: TGTGCCAGCAGCCAAAATTTGGGAGAGACCCAGTACTTC. It specifies CASSQNLGETQYF.

V and J are TRBV20-1 and TRBJ2-5, with TRBD2 matching 8 bases. Germline CDR1 is DFQATT and CDR2 is SNEGSKA (reference sequence). The CDR3 is made up of 15 amino acids. Trimming at V came to 5 bases and at J to 5 bases, leaving 13 bases not matched to a gene. The CDR3 DNA follows: TGCAGTGCTGAAAATTTCGGGGGGGCCTGGGAGACCCAGTACTTC. Residues: CSAENFGGAWETQYF.

This clonotype came up many times. This rearrangement joins TRBV28 to TRBJ1-1, with D maybe TRBD1 (5 bases). The CDR3 length is 14 residues. Germline V CDR1 and CDR2: MDHEN, SYDVKM. Trimming stripped 5 bases from V and 6 bases from J, with 16 bases between. The DNA of the CDR3 is TGTGCCAGCAGTCTAACCGCAGGGTGGGCTGAAGCTTTCTTT. Amino acid sequence: CASSLTAGWAEAFF.

With respect to this clonotype: This sequence may be a read error, since a much larger clone differs from it by one base. The V gene is TRBV11-2, the J gene TRBJ2-2, with 7 bases aligning to TRBD1. Germline CDR1 reads SGHAT; CDR2 reads FQNNGV. This CDR3 is built from 14 residues. CDR3 residues: CAISSGQYTGELFF. For the CDR3, the DNA is TGTGCCATCAGCTCGGGACAGTACACCGGGGAGCTGTTTTTT.

Concerning this clonotype: The germline gene is not matched at one end of the junction; a read error may be the cause. DNA for the CDR3: TGTGCCAGCAGTTTCGACAGGGGGTATTTCTACGAGCAGTGCTTC. As protein: CASSFDRGYFYEQCF. V gene TRBV28 combines with J gene TRBJ2-7, with 9 bases fitting TRBD1. Germline CDR1 reads MDHEN; CDR2 reads SYDVKM. This CDR3 has 15 residues.

The CDR3, as DNA: TGTGCCACCAGCAAGAGCACCCGACAGGGGGCCTATGGCTACACCTTC. Translating it yields CATSKSTRQGAYGYTF. The rearrangement links TRBV15 to TRBJ1-2; 10 bases align to TRBD1. The ends lost 4 bases at V and 4 bases at J; junction bases unmatched: 9. Germline CDR1 LNHNV, CDR2 YYDKDF (reference sequence). The CDR3 is 16 amino acids.

Many counts were recorded for this clonotype. This chain connects TRBV20-1 to TRBJ2-7; weak D call: TRBD2 (6 bases). The CDR3 has 14 amino acids. V lost 5 bases and J lost 1, with 15 bases in between. CDR1 DFQATT and CDR2 SNEGSKA come from the germline V gene (reference sequence). The CDR3 coding sequence is TGCAGTGCTCCCCATAGCGGAGGTTCCTACGAGCAGTACTTC. Encoded protein: CSAPHSGGSYEQYF.

The rearrangement uses TRBV29-1 and TRBJ2-5; 7 bases line up with TRBD1. This CDR3 contains 13 residues. Germline V gene lookup returns CDR1 SQVTM and CDR2 ANQGSEA. Trimming at V came to 5 bases and at J to 5 bases, leaving 8 bases not matched to a gene. The chain's CDR3 is CSVYLTGVETQYF. CDR3 bases: TGCAGCGTTTACCTTACAGGGGTGGAGACCCAGTACTTC.

There are a few counts of this clonotype. The CDR3 DNA reads as TGTGCCAGCAGTTCCCCATCGAAGACCCAGTACTTC. It is translated as CASSSPSKTQYF. V and J are TRBV6-5 and TRBJ2-5; D call uncertain. This CDR3 spans 12 amino acids. Trimming cost V 4 bases and J 6 bases, with 9 bases left between them. The V gene's germline CDR1 is MNHEY and CDR2 SVGAGI.

The sample holds many counts of this clonotype. The chain couples TRBV7-9 to TRBJ1-2; no firm D call. V was clipped by 1 base and J by 3 bases, with 9 bases between them. This CDR3 comprises 14 residues. Looked up from germline, CDR1 is SEHNR and CDR2 is FQNEAQ (reference sequence). CDR3 loop: CASSLGTDHYGYTF. The CDR3 nucleotides are TGTGCCAGCAGCTTAGGCACAGACCACTATGGCTACACCTTC. Full variable domain (rest looked up from reference TRBV7-9 and TRBJ1-2): DTGVSQNPRHKITKRGQNVTFRCDPISEHNRLYWYRQTLGQGPEFLTYFQNEAQLEKSRLLSDRFSAERPKGSFSTLEIQRTEQGDSAMYLCASSLGTDHYGYTFGSGTRLTVV.

This chain connects TRBV11-2 to TRBJ2-7, with 9 bases that match TRBD1. The CDR3 sequence is 15 residues long. Germline V gives CDR1 SGHAT, CDR2 FQNNGV. The V gene end was trimmed by 1 base and the J gene end by 8 bases; junction bases not matched to a gene: 9. The CDR3 spells CASSLGGTGNVQQYF. CDR3 sequence (DNA): TGTGCCAGCAGCTTAGGCGGGACAGGGAATGTACAGCAGTACTTC.

This chain uses TRBV30 with TRBJ2-2, with a weak D call TRBD1 (6 bases). V was trimmed by 0 bases and J by 5 bases, leaving 7 bases between them. Germline values: CDR1 GTSNPN, CDR2 SVGIG (reference sequence). The CDR3 extends over 13 amino acids. The CDR3 DNA sequence: TGTGCCTGGAGTGTACAGGGTACCGGGGAGCTGTTTTTT. This translates into CAWSVQGTGELFF.

In this sample, this clonotype turned up many times. The rearrangement links TRBV12-3 or TRBV12-4 to TRBJ1-5; no clear D. The CDR3 extends over 14 amino acids. V was trimmed by 5 bases and J by 1 base, leaving 9 bases between them. The CDR3 nucleotides are TGTGCCAGCAGTCCCGACTCCAGCAATCAGCCCCAGCATTTT. It translates to CASSPDSSNQPQHF.

V and J are TRBV12-5 and TRBJ1-2; D call uncertain. Germline CDR1 reads LGHNT; CDR2 reads FRNRAP. This CDR3 contains 19 residues. V gave up 2 bases and J gave up 0 bases, with 22 bases separating them. CDR3 loop: CASGLWEAVPAEANYGYTF. CDR3 sequence (DNA): TGTGCTAGTGGTTTGTGGGAAGCGGTTCCTGCTGAAGCTAACTATGGCTACACCTTC.

This rearrangement joins TRBV7-8 to TRBJ1-2; no definite D call. The V gene's germline CDR1 is SGHVS and CDR2 FQNEAQ. Trimming cost V 0 bases and J 5 bases, with 13 bases left between them. The CDR3 sequence is 15 residues long. Written as DNA, the CDR3 is TGTGCCAGCAGCTTAGCTCGTCGGCGAACATATGGCTACACCTTC. It codes for CASSLARRRTYGYTF.